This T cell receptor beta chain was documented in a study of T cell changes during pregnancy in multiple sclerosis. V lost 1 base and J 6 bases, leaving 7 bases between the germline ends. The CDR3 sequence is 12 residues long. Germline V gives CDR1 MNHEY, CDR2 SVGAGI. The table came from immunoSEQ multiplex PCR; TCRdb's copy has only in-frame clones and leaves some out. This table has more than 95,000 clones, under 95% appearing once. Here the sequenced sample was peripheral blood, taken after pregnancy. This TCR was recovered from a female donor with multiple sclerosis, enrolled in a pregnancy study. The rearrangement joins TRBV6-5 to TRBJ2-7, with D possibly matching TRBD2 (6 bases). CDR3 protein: CASSYWRGEQYF. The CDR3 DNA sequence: TGTGCCAGCAGTTACTGGAGGGGCGAGCAGTACTTC.